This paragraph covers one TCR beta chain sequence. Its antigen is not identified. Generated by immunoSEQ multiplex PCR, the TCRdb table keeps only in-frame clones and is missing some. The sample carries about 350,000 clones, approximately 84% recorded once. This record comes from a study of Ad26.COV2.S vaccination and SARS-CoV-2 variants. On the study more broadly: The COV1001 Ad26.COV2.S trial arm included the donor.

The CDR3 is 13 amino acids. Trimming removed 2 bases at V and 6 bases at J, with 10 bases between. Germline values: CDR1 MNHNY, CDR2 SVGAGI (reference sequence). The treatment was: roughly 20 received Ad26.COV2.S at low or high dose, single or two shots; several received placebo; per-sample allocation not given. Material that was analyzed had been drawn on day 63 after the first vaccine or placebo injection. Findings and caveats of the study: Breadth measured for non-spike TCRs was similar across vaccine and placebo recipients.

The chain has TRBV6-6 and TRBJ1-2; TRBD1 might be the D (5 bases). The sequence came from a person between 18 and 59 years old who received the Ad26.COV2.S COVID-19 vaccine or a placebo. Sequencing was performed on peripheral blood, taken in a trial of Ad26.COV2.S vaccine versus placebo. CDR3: CASSYRDVDGYTF. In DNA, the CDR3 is TGTGCCAGCAGTTACCGGGACGTGGATGGCTACACCTTC.